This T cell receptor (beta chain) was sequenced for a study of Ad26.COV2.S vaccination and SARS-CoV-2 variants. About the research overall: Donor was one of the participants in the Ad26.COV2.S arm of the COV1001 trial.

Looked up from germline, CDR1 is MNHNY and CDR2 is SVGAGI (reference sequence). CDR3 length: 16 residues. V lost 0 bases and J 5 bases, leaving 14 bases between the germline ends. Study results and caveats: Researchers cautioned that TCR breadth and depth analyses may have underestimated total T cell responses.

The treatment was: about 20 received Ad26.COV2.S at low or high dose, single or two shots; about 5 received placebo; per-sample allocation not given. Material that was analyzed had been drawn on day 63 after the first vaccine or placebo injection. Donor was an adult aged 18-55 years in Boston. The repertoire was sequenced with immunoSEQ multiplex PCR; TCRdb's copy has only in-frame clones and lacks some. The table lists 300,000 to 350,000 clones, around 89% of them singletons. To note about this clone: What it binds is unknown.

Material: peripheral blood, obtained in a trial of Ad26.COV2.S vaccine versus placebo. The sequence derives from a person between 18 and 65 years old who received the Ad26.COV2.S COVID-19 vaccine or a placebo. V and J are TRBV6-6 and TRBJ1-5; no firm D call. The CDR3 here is CASSYSTLGTDQPQHF. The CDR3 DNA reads TGTGCCAGCAGTTACTCGACTTTGGGCACGGATCAGCCCCAGCATTTT.